The 8 T cell receptor beta chains reported below all come from one sample, sequenced in a study of blood T cell repertoires in COVID-19. Profiling relied on immunoSEQ multiplex PCR, and the TCRdb table lists in-frame clones only, not all of them. The sample lists about 300,000 clones, roughly 90% occurring once. The material sequenced was peripheral blood. These receptors were taken from a woman in her 30s with COVID-19, enrolled during active disease.

This chain uses TRBV25-1 with TRBJ1-5; D is unresolved. The CDR3 runs to 8 residues. Trimming pared 9 bases from V and 15 bases from J, leaving 9 bases between. Germline CDR1 and CDR2: MGHDK and SYGVNS. CDR3 nucleotide sequence: TGTGCCAGGACCCTAGGGCATTTT. This encodes CARTLGHF. The full variable domain, with the rest looked up from reference TRBV25-1 and TRBJ1-5, is EADIYQTPRYLVIGTGKKITLECSQTMGHDKMYWYQQDPGMELHLIHYSYGVNSTEKGDLSSESTVSRIRTEHFPLTLESARPSHTSQYLCARTLGHFGDGTRLSIL.

This chain uses TRBV4-2 with TRBJ1-1; tentative D call: TRBD1 (5 bases). This CDR3 is 14 amino acids long. Trimming left V 3 bases short and J 3 bases short, with 11 bases between. Germline V gene data show CDR1 as LGHNA and CDR2 as YNFKEQ. The DNA for the CDR3 is TGTGCCAGCAGCCAGGGGGGGGGTCACACTGAAGCTTTCTTT. Amino acids: CASSQGGGHTEAFF.

The rearrangement joins TRBV4-1 to TRBJ1-1; 8 bases fit TRBD1. Germline assignment: CDR1 MGHRA and CDR2 YSYEKL. The CDR3 spans 15 residues. J gave up 5 bases and V 4 bases, and 9 bases lay outside the gene matches. In DNA, the CDR3 is TGCGCCAGCAGCCCCTCGAGACAGGGGAGGACTGAAGCTTTCTTT. Amino acids: CASSPSRQGRTEAFF.

The V call is TRBV7-9, the J call TRBJ1-2; no clear D. The CDR3 has 12 residues. Germline V lookup: CDR1 SEHNR, CDR2 FQNEAQ (reference sequence). The germline V and J ends were trimmed by 0 bases and 7 bases, with 6 bases remaining between them. The CDR3 is CASSLAPGGYTF. The CDR3 DNA is TGTGCCAGCAGCTTAGCCCCCGGTGGCTACACCTTC.

This chain's CDR3 is CASSLRTGSEAFF. CDR3 DNA sequence: TGTGCCAGCAGCCTCCGGACTGGGTCTGAAGCTTTCTTT. V is TRBV7-3 and J is TRBJ1-1; unclear D gene. The CDR3 extends over 13 amino acids. The V and J ends lost 5 bases and 6 bases respectively, with 13 bases between them. CDR1 is SGHTA and CDR2 is FQGTGA in the germline V gene.

This rearrangement joins TRBV19 to TRBJ2-1; D is uncertain. The CDR3 runs to 13 residues. Germline V gene sequence: CDR1 LNHDA, CDR2 SQIVND (reference sequence). V shed 5 bases and J shed 2 bases, with 7 bases lying between them. CDR3 in amino acids: CASSLDTYNEQFF. The CDR3 DNA follows: TGTGCCAGTAGTCTCGACACCTACAATGAGCAGTTCTTC.

This sequence joins TRBV13 and TRBJ2-2; no definite D call. Deletions cut 1 base from V and 6 bases from J, with 3 bases between. The CDR3 has 12 residues. Germline lookup yields CDR1 PRHDT and CDR2 FYEKMQ (reference sequence). Here the CDR3 reads CASSLVSGELFF. The DNA for the CDR3 is TGTGCCAGCAGCTTAGTATCCGGGGAGCTGTTTTTT.

The gene calls are TRBV6-5 and TRBJ2-7; D might be TRBD1 (6 bases). Germline values: CDR1 MNHEY, CDR2 SVGAGI. The CDR3 runs 14 residues. With 2 bases removed from V and 4 bases from J, the gap between germline ends came to 12 bases. The CDR3 nucleotides are TGTGCCAGCAGTTACGGACAGAATTTTTACGAGCAGTACTTC. Its translation is CASSYGQNFYEQYF.